These 23 T cell receptor beta chains share one sample of origin, sequenced in a study of blood T cell repertoires in COVID-19. Assay used: immunoSEQ multiplex PCR; TCRdb lists only in-frame clones, some missing. The sample holds 70,000 or so clones, 79% seen once. Sequencing input: peripheral blood. All receptors derive from a human donor in a cohort sampled during active COVID-19.

The chain carries TRBV12-3 or TRBV12-4 and TRBJ1-4, with D hard to call. V lost 6 bases to trimming and J lost 5 bases, with 10 bases between them. The CDR3 is made up of 13 amino acids. In DNA, the CDR3 is TGTGCCAGCAGGCCCCCGGGGAATGAAAAACTGTTTTTT. Its protein is CASRPPGNEKLFF.

This clone was seen once. The V gene is TRBV18, the J gene TRBJ2-5; TRBD1 matches 7 bases. Germline CDR1 is KGHSH and CDR2 is LQKENI. V lost 8 bases, J lost 3 bases, and 0 bases stayed unmatched. CDR3 size: 11 residues. CDR3 sequence (DNA): TGTGCCAGCCAGGGGGAAGAGACCCAGTACTTC. Translation: CASQGEETQYF.

V gene TRBV5-4 combines with J gene TRBJ2-1; D gene uncertain. Trimming shortened V by 1 base and J by 6 bases, and 11 bases separated the two germline ends. There are 14 residues in the CDR3. The germline CDR1 and CDR2 sequences are SGHNT and YYREEE (reference sequence). As DNA, the CDR3 is TGTGCCAGCAGCTTGCTCGAAGGAGTCAATGAGCAGTTCTTC. Protein product: CASSLLEGVNEQFF.

The chain employs TRBV15 and TRBJ2-7; 10 bases fit TRBD2. V trimming: 5 bases; J trimming: 0 bases; junction bases outside the gene matches: 4. Germline V gene sequence: CDR1 LNHNV, CDR2 YYDKDF (reference sequence). The CDR3 contains 15 residues. CDR3 coding DNA: TGTGCCACCAGCCCAAGACTAGCGGGCTCCTACGAGCAGTACTTC. Translating gives CATSPRLAGSYEQYF. Combining the CDR3 with reference TRBV15 and TRBJ2-7 gives the whole variable domain DAMVIQNPRYQVTQFGKPVTLSCSQTLNHNVMYWYQQKSSQAPKLLFHYYDKDFNNEADTPDNFQSRRPNTSFCFLDIRSPGLGDTAMYLCATSPRLAGSYEQYFGPGTRLTVT.

V and J are TRBV28 and TRBJ2-5, with a weak D call TRBD2 (6 bases). The CDR3 loop spans 14 amino acids. The V end lost 6 bases, the J end lost 4 bases, and 15 bases lay between the germline ends. Germline CDR1 and CDR2: MDHEN and SYDVKM. Here the CDR3 reads CASRGGQGGETQYF. In nucleotides, the CDR3 is TGTGCCAGCAGGGGGGGTCAGGGTGGAGAGACCCAGTACTTC.

This sequence joins TRBV2 and TRBJ2-2, with TRBD1 identical over 7 bases. Germline CDR1 SNHLY, CDR2 FYNNEI. The V segment lost 5 bases and the J segment 1 base; nucleotides outside the gene matches: 1. This CDR3 region has 14 residues. The CDR3 reads CASSRTGNTGELFF. DNA of the CDR3: TGTGCCAGCAGTAGGACAGGGAACACCGGGGAGCTGTTTTTT. The full variable domain, in which reference TRBV2 and TRBJ2-2 provide the parts outside the CDR3, is EPEVTQTPSHQVTQMGQEVILRCVPISNHLYFYWYRQILGQKVEFLVSFYNNEISEKSEIFDDQFSVERPDGSNFTLKIRSTKLEDSAMYFCASSRTGNTGELFFGEGSRLTVL.

The V gene is TRBV7-9, the J gene TRBJ2-1; 10 bases map to TRBD1. V lost 2 bases and J lost 6; bases outside the gene matches: 4. CDR3 length equals 15 residues. Germline V gives CDR1 SEHNR, CDR2 FQNEAQ (reference sequence). The CDR3, as DNA: TGTGCCAGCAGCTTATGGGGGACAGGGGTCAATGAGCAGTTCTTC. Its protein product is CASSLWGTGVNEQFF.

V usage is TRBV28 and J usage is TRBJ1-5, with D maybe TRBD1 (5 bases). Germline CDR1 and CDR2: MDHEN and SYDVKM. Trimming left V 6 bases short and J 4 bases short, with 7 bases between. CDR3 length: 12 residues. In DNA, the CDR3 is TGTGCCAGCAGCGGGGGGAATCAGCCCCAGCATTTT. Translating it yields CASSGGNQPQHF.

The rearrangement links TRBV4-1 to TRBJ2-3, with a tentative D call TRBD2 (5 bases). Germline CDR1 reads MGHRA; CDR2 reads YSYEKL. This CDR3 region has 15 residues. Trimming removed 3 bases at V and 0 bases at J, with 10 bases between. The CDR3 DNA reads as TGCGCCAGCAGCCACGGGGATTCTAGCACAGATACGCAGTATTTT. This encodes CASSHGDSSTDTQYF.

As DNA, the CDR3 is TGTGCCAGCAGTTACTCGCCACGGTACTATGGCTACACCTTC. Protein sequence: CASSYSPRYYGYTF. The chain recombines TRBV6-5 with TRBJ1-2, with D unresolved. CDR3 size: 14 residues. Germline V gene sequence: CDR1 MNHEY, CDR2 SVGAGI. The ends were cut back, 0 bases at V and 3 bases at J, with 8 bases in the middle.

The chain couples TRBV4-1 to TRBJ2-5; 7 bases line up with TRBD2. CDR1 and CDR2 (germline): MGHRA, YSYEKL. Trimming removed 1 base from V and 2 bases from J; junction bases left unmatched: 4. This CDR3 contains 15 residues. In DNA, the CDR3 is TGCGCCAGCAGCCAAGCCGGGGGACTACAAGAGACCCAGTACTTC. Its translation is CASSQAGGLQETQYF.

This clone was seen only a few times. The CDR3 nucleotides are TGTGCCAGTAGTAGCTCTGAGAGCAATCAGCCCCAGCATTTT. Its protein is CASSSSESNQPQHF. The V and J genes are TRBV19 and TRBJ1-5, with no clear D. The CDR3 extends over 14 amino acids. V was pared by 4 bases and J by 1 base, with 8 bases between. Germline CDR1 LNHDA, CDR2 SQIVND (reference sequence).

The chain recombines TRBV18 with TRBJ1-4, with a tentative D call TRBD1 (5 bases). V was shortened by 5 bases and J by 7 bases, with 14 bases between the two germline ends. The V gene's germline CDR1 is KGHSH and CDR2 LQKENI. The CDR3 runs 14 residues. CDR3: CASSIKGASEKLFF. CDR3 DNA: TGTGCCAGCTCAATCAAAGGGGCGAGTGAAAAACTGTTTTTT.

This chain's CDR3 is CASSQQVSGNTIYF. Written as DNA, the CDR3 is TGTGCCAGCAGCCAACAGGTCTCTGGAAACACCATATATTTT. The chain joins TRBV14 to TRBJ1-3; D gene unclear. Germline CDR1 reads SGHDN; CDR2 reads FVKESK. The germline V and J ends were trimmed by 2 bases and 0 bases, with 5 bases remaining between them. The CDR3 is 14 residues long. The entire variable domain, with the rest obtained from reference TRBV14 and TRBJ1-3, is as follows: EAGVTQFPSHSVIEKGQTVTLRCDPISGHDNLYWYRRVMGKEIKFLLHFVKESKQDESGMPNNRFLAERTGGTYSTLKVQPAELEDSGVYFCASSQQVSGNTIYFGEGSWLTVV.

This chain links TRBV4-2 with TRBJ2-3; TRBD2 agrees at 9 bases. Germline V CDR1 and CDR2: LGHNA, YNFKEQ. Losses at the gene ends were 4 bases for V and 0 bases for J; bases not matched to a gene: 14. The CDR3 contains 19 residues. The CDR3 region has the DNA TGTGCCAGCAGCCCCTGGGGGACCGGGACTAGCACTAGCACAGATACGCAGTATTTT. Amino acid sequence: CASSPWGTGTSTSTDTQYF.

The chain carries TRBV28 and TRBJ2-1; 7 nucleotides line up with TRBD2. The CDR3 is 14 residues long. J lost 7 bases, V lost 4 bases, and 7 bases had no gene match. Germline V gene sequence: CDR1 MDHEN, CDR2 SYDVKM. Here the CDR3 reads CASSSAGAVNEQFF. DNA of the CDR3: TGTGCCAGCAGTTCCGCGGGAGCGGTAAATGAGCAGTTCTTC.

V usage is TRBV30 and J usage is TRBJ2-3; maybe TRBD1 (5 bases). Trimming pared 3 bases from V and 2 bases from J, leaving 12 bases between. Germline V CDR1 and CDR2: GTSNPN, SVGIG (reference sequence). CDR3 length equals 14 residues. The CDR3 protein is CAWRSTDFTDTQYF. The CDR3 bases are TGTGCCTGGAGGTCGACAGATTTCACAGATACGCAGTATTTT.

V is TRBV19 and J is TRBJ2-2; possibly TRBD2 for D (5 bases). Trimming stripped 7 bases from V and 3 bases from J, with 12 bases between. In germline, CDR1 is LNHDA, CDR2 SQIVND (reference sequence). This CDR3 has 14 residues. CDR3 in amino acids: CASKIWEYTGELFF. In nucleotides, the CDR3 is TGTGCCAGTAAAATATGGGAGTACACCGGGGAGCTGTTTTTT.

The chain employs TRBV27 and TRBJ1-5, with 8 nucleotides matching TRBD1. The germline V gene encodes CDR1 MNHEY and CDR2 SMNVEV (reference sequence). The CDR3 loop spans 15 amino acids. Trimming removed 4 bases from V and 6 bases from J; junction bases left unmatched: 8. The CDR3 sequence: CASSSLTGVGQPQHF. CDR3 nucleotides: TGTGCCAGCAGTTCCCTGACAGGGGTGGGTCAGCCCCAGCATTTT.

The chain has TRBV6-1 and TRBJ1-1; D gene uncertain. V lost 3 bases to trimming and J lost 6 bases, with 8 bases between them. CDR1 and CDR2 (germline): MNHNS, SASEGT. The CDR3 is 12 residues long. The chain's CDR3 is CASSEWPSEAFF. The CDR3 coding sequence is TGTGCCAGCAGTGAGTGGCCATCTGAAGCTTTCTTT.

Only one count was recorded for this clone. The chain employs TRBV19 and TRBJ2-7, with a possible D match to TRBD2 (6 bases). Looked up from germline, CDR1 is LNHDA and CDR2 is SQIVND (reference sequence). The CDR3 contains 16 residues. V shed 5 bases and J shed 0 bases, with 17 bases lying between them. CDR3 protein: CASSPDADGSSYEQYF. CDR3 sequence (DNA): TGTGCCAGTAGTCCTGACGCGGACGGGAGCTCCTACGAGCAGTACTTC.

The J gene is TRBJ2-1, the V gene TRBV18; 9 nucleotides match TRBD2. Germline CDR1 KGHSH, CDR2 LQKENI. CDR3 size: 16 residues. V gave up 3 bases and J gave up 4 bases; unmatched junction bases: 7. CDR3 coding DNA: TGTGCCAGCTCACCCCGGGCTAGCGGGGAATACAATGAGCAGTTCTTC. This sequence encodes CASSPRASGEYNEQFF.

The chain recombines TRBV28 with TRBJ1-6; TRBD1 aligns across 9 bases. The V segment lost 5 bases and the J segment 9 bases; nucleotides outside the gene matches: 8. This CDR3 is 15 amino acids long. Germline CDR1 MDHEN, CDR2 SYDVKM. The CDR3 coding sequence is TGTGCCAGCAGTCCGCCGACAGGGGGATCTTCACCCCTCCACTTT. Translation: CASSPPTGGSSPLHF. Together with reference TRBV28 and TRBJ1-6, the CDR3 gives the full variable domain: DVKVTQSSRYLVKRTGEKVFLECVQDMDHENMFWYRQDPGLGLRLIYFSYDVKMKEKGDIPEGYSVSREKKERFSLILESASTNQTSMYLCASSPPTGGSSPLHFGNGTRLTVT.